These 28 T cell receptor beta chains were sequenced from one sample in a study of OX40 agonist ivuxolimab in advanced cancers. The protocol was immunoSEQ multiplex PCR, while the TCRdb copy is restricted to in-frame clones and leaves out a portion. The profile shows some 100,000 clones, roughly nine tenths of them singletons. The sample consisted of CD4+ or CD8+ T cells sorted from blood, taken in a trial of the OX40 agonist ivuxolimab. The receptor set was obtained from an adult with an advanced solid tumor such as melanoma, head and neck, liver or kidney cancer.

The chain recombines TRBV7-2 with TRBJ2-1, with D tentatively TRBD2 (5 bases). V lost 6 bases and J 6 bases, leaving 12 bases between the germline ends. Germline V gene sequence: CDR1 SGHTA, CDR2 FQGNSA. The CDR3 totals 13 residues. The CDR3 protein is CASRARTSNEQFF. The DNA for the CDR3 is TGTGCCAGCAGGGCTCGTACTAGCAATGAGCAGTTCTTC.

The V and J genes are TRBV21-1 and TRBJ2-7. TRBV21-1 has pseudogene status. The CDR3 contains 16 residues. CDR3 sequence (DNA): TGTGCCAGCAGCAAAGCCTCCCGCGCTAGGGACTACGAGCAGTACTTC. Protein: CASSKASRARDYEQYF.

The chain links TRBV7-2 to TRBJ2-7; 7 bases are shared with TRBD1. Trimming at V came to 5 bases and at J to 5 bases, leaving 9 bases not matched to a gene. The CDR3 is made up of 14 amino acids. Germline CDR1 is SGHTA and CDR2 is FQGNSA. The CDR3 nucleotides read TGTGCCAGCAGCCAACGACAGGGAACCCACGAGCAGTACTTC. Amino acid sequence: CASSQRQGTHEQYF.

This clone was recorded only once. This sequence joins TRBV27 and TRBJ2-3; the D is unclear. The V gene's germline CDR1 is MNHEY and CDR2 SMNVEV (reference sequence). V was trimmed by 5 bases and J by 2 bases, leaving 11 bases between them. CDR3 length: 14 residues. The CDR3 loop reads CASSETRNTDTQYF. The CDR3 coding sequence is TGTGCCAGCAGTGAAACGAGGAACACAGATACGCAGTATTTT.

The chain has TRBV2 and TRBJ1-5; D not resolved. The CDR3 is 15 residues long. Germline V lookup: CDR1 SNHLY, CDR2 FYNNEI. Trimming removed 6 bases at V and 0 bases at J, with 12 bases between. The CDR3 sequence is CASSLDVGSNQPQHF. DNA of the CDR3: TGTGCCAGCAGCCTTGACGTGGGTAGCAATCAGCCCCAGCATTTT.

This chain connects TRBV7-3 to TRBJ2-1; D is unresolved. V was trimmed by 1 base and J by 4 bases, leaving 5 bases between them. The CDR3 sequence is 13 residues long. The germline V gene has CDR1 SGHTA and CDR2 FQGTGA. The CDR3: CASSLSRYNEQFF. The CDR3 nucleotides read TGTGCCAGCAGCTTAAGTAGGTACAATGAGCAGTTCTTC.

The J gene is TRBJ2-1, the V gene TRBV15, with 13 bases identical to TRBD2. The CDR3 is made up of 16 amino acids. V was pared by 0 bases and J by 7 bases, with 3 bases of the junction left unmatched. Germline-derived CDR1 and CDR2 are LNHNV and YYDKDF (reference sequence). CDR3 DNA: TGTGCCACCAGCAGAGACACGGGACTAGCGGGGAATGAGCAGTTCTTC. It yields the protein CATSRDTGLAGNEQFF.

The chain joins TRBV28 to TRBJ2-1; TRBD2 aligns across 11 bases. V gave up 5 bases and J gave up 7 bases; unmatched junction bases: 1. CDR1 is MDHEN, CDR2 SYDVKM, per germline. This CDR3 has 13 amino acids. The CDR3, as DNA: TGTGCCAGCAGTGCTAGCGGGAGGAATGAGCAGTTCTTC. Protein product: CASSASGRNEQFF.

The J gene is TRBJ2-3, the V gene TRBV6-5, with 7 bases that match TRBD1. Germline trimming cut 4 bases from V and 4 bases from J; bases unmatched to any gene: 5. Germline-derived CDR1 and CDR2 are MNHEY and SVGAGI. The CDR3 covers 14 residues. CDR3 coding DNA: TGTGCCAGCAGTTCGACAGGGCCCCCAGATACGCAGTATTTT. The encoded protein is CASSSTGPPDTQYF.

The V and J genes are TRBV15 and TRBJ1-2; a weak D match, TRBD1 (6 bases). The V gene lost 4 bases and the J gene lost 3 bases, with 12 bases spanning the gap. CDR1 and CDR2 from the germline V gene are LNHNV and YYDKDF (reference sequence). The CDR3 is 14 residues long. The CDR3 spells CATSTLSGDYGYTF. CDR3 coding DNA: TGTGCCACCAGCACCCTTTCAGGGGACTATGGCTACACCTTC.

As for this clone: In the same sample, other DNA sequences code for this CDR3. The chain is built from TRBV18 and TRBJ2-5; TRBD2 is a possible D gene (6 bases). Germline values: CDR1 KGHSH, CDR2 LQKENI. The V end lost 3 bases, the J end lost 2 bases, and 7 bases lay between the germline ends. The CDR3 runs 13 residues. CDR3 sequence: CASSPGTQETQYF. The CDR3 nucleotides are TGTGCCAGCTCACCCGGGACTCAAGAGACCCAGTACTTC.

The V gene is TRBV15, the J gene TRBJ2-1; the D is unclear. CDR3 length equals 15 residues. Germline V gene sequence: CDR1 LNHNV, CDR2 YYDKDF (reference sequence). Trimming stripped 3 bases from V and 9 bases from J, with 18 bases between. CDR3 region: CATSRDPALGVEQFF. The DNA for the CDR3 is TGTGCCACCAGCAGGGATCCCGCCCTAGGTGTTGAGCAGTTCTTC.

The rearrangement uses TRBV20-1 and TRBJ2-5; 9 bases map to TRBD1. The CDR3 has 11 amino acids. V gave up 6 bases and J gave up 4 bases; unmatched junction bases: 0. Germline values: CDR1 DFQATT, CDR2 SNEGSKA (reference sequence). This CDR3 reads CSADRGETQYF. CDR3 coding DNA: TGCAGTGCGGACAGGGGAGAGACCCAGTACTTC.

The CDR3 DNA sequence: TGCGCCAGCAGCCAAGAATTAGGGAGCAATCAGCCCCAGCATTTT. This codes for CASSQELGSNQPQHF. The rearrangement uses TRBV4-3 and TRBJ1-5; no firm D call. Trimming stripped 0 bases from V and 1 base from J, with 7 bases between. CDR1 and CDR2 from the germline V gene are LGHNA and YSLEER. CDR3 length equals 15 residues.

V usage is TRBV9 and J usage is TRBJ2-2; 11 bases line up with TRBD1. The CDR3 is made up of 14 amino acids. Germline values: CDR1 SGDLS, CDR2 YYNGEE. Trimming removed 3 bases from V and 6 bases from J; junction bases left unmatched: 1. The CDR3 coding sequence is TGTGCCAGCAGCGAGGGACAGGGGGCCGGGGAGCTGTTTTTT. Amino acids: CASSEGQGAGELFF.

This chain links TRBV5-1 with TRBJ2-7, with TRBD2 matching 14 bases. Looked up from germline, CDR1 is SGHRS and CDR2 is YFSETQ. Trimming at V came to 5 bases and at J to 5 bases, leaving 3 bases not matched to a gene. This CDR3 is built from 14 residues. CDR3 protein: CASSSGLAGDEQYF. The CDR3 nucleotides read TGCGCCAGCAGTTCGGGACTAGCGGGAGACGAGCAGTACTTC.

This rearrangement joins TRBV4-3 to TRBJ2-5, with TRBD1 matching 9 bases. The CDR3 covers 15 residues. Per the germline V gene, CDR1 is LGHNA and CDR2 is YSLEER. Trimming at V came to 2 bases and at J to 2 bases, leaving 3 bases not matched to a gene. The CDR3: CASSQTGTGQETQYF. The CDR3 bases are TGCGCCAGCAGCCAAACCGGGACAGGGCAAGAGACCCAGTACTTC.

This chain connects TRBV5-1 to TRBJ2-7; D is undetermined. CDR1 is SGHRS, CDR2 YFSETQ, per germline. CDR3 length: 14 residues. V dropped 4 bases and J dropped 5 bases, with 16 bases sitting between them. CDR3 in DNA: TGCGCCAGCAGCGGTAATGGGTGGCCTAACGAGCAGTACTTC. It translates to CASSGNGWPNEQYF.

The V gene is TRBV7-7, the J gene TRBJ2-5; D gene ambiguous. This CDR3 has 13 residues. The V end was cut by 2 bases, the J end by 7 bases, with 11 bases between. Germline V CDR1 and CDR2: SSHAT, FNYEAQ (reference sequence). Written as DNA, the CDR3 is TGTGCCAGCAGCTTATCGCTCGAAGGGACCCAGTACTTC. This translates into CASSLSLEGTQYF.

This clone was counted between two and nine times. The chain carries TRBV27 and TRBJ1-2, with D hard to call. This CDR3 spans 15 amino acids. Germline loops: CDR1 MNHEY, CDR2 SMNVEV (reference sequence). The germline V and J ends were trimmed by 7 bases and 0 bases, with 15 bases remaining between them. The CDR3 DNA sequence: TGTGCCAGCACTCTAAGTCCAGCCGCTAACTATGGCTACACCTTC. Amino acids: CASTLSPAANYGYTF.

The chain has TRBV2 and TRBJ1-1; weak D call: TRBD1 (5 bases). This CDR3 contains 13 residues. The germline V gene encodes CDR1 SNHLY and CDR2 FYNNEI. The V and J ends lost 8 bases and 4 bases respectively, with 14 bases between them. The CDR3, as DNA: TGTGCCAGCGTCCGGGTAGGGGCCACTGAAGCTTTCTTT. It encodes CASVRVGATEAFF.

This chain joins TRBV9 and TRBJ2-1; 9 positions agree with TRBD1. This CDR3 has 16 residues. J lost 8 bases, V lost 0 bases, and 9 bases had no gene match. CDR1 is SGDLS, CDR2 YYNGEE, per germline. CDR3 sequence (DNA): TGTGCCAGCAGCGTAGGCTCTGGGACAGGGAACGATGAGCAGTTCTTC. Translated, it gives CASSVGSGTGNDEQFF.

The rearrangement links TRBV7-2 to TRBJ1-2; 7 bases fit TRBD1. Trimming cost V 5 bases and J 4 bases; bases outside gene matches: 13. This CDR3 spans 16 amino acids. Per germline, CDR1 SGHTA and CDR2 FQGNSA. The CDR3 DNA reads as TGTGCCAGCAGCGCGCCCCCCAGGGGGGGTTCCTATGGCTACACCTTC. This encodes CASSAPPRGGSYGYTF.

The chain uses TRBV21-1 and TRBJ1-5. TRBV21-1 is assigned pseudogene status. The CDR3 spans 17 residues. CDR3 sequence (DNA): TGTGCCAGCAGCAAAGAGCCGTGGGCGCGGAGCAATCAGCCCCAGCATTTT. It translates to CASSKEPWARSNQPQHF.

The rearrangement joins TRBV7-2 to TRBJ1-2, with 8 bases identical to TRBD1. After removal of 4 bases from V and 7 bases from J, the junction contained 8 bases not matched to a gene. This CDR3 has 14 residues. Germline V gene lookup returns CDR1 SGHTA and CDR2 FQGNSA. Here the CDR3 DNA reads TGTGCCAGCAGCTCGCAGACAGGGGCTGGTGGCTACACCTTC. Translating gives CASSSQTGAGGYTF.

The genes are TRBV10-2 and TRBJ2-1; TRBD2 agrees at 10 bases. Germline V gene sequence: CDR1 WSHSY, CDR2 SAAADI. Trimming at V came to 5 bases and at J to 10 bases, leaving 8 bases not matched to a gene. The CDR3 extends over 14 amino acids. The CDR3 region is CASSPAGGPREQFF. Written as DNA, the CDR3 is TGCGCCAGCAGTCCAGCGGGAGGGCCCCGGGAGCAGTTCTTC.

CDR3 region: CASSLELETQYF. The CDR3 DNA sequence: TGTGCCAGCAGCTTGGAATTGGAGACCCAGTACTTC. The chain carries TRBV5-4 and TRBJ2-5; D ambiguous. This CDR3 is 12 amino acids long. Trimming cost V 0 bases and J 5 bases, with 5 bases left between them. Germline CDR1 is SGHNT and CDR2 is YYREEE (reference sequence).

The chain has TRBV19 and TRBJ2-3, with TRBD2 matching 9 bases. The CDR3 covers 17 residues. The V gene's germline CDR1 is LNHDA and CDR2 SQIVND (reference sequence). Losses at the gene ends were 5 bases for V and 1 base for J; bases not matched to a gene: 10. The CDR3 DNA reads as TGTGCCAGTAGTCAACCCAGACTAGCGGCAGGCACAGATACGCAGTATTTT. It specifies CASSQPRLAAGTDTQYF.